The entry below describes one TCR beta chain. Original processing methods: Reference gene primer amplification gave estimated nucleated cell counts. The method was immunoSEQ multiplex PCR; TCRdb's version includes in-frame clones alone and lacks a portion of them. V and J calls and clone size are copied from that table; D and trimming were computed from the DNA. Of 360,000 or so clones in the sample, approximately 89% were seen once. The sample originates from a study of blood T cell repertoires in COVID-19. About the research overall: Some COVID-19 samples were acute and others convalescent; all came from the United States, Italy and Spain.

The Seattle patients, enrolled during active infection, were followed longitudinally. CDR3 size: 15 residues. V trimming: 8 bases; J trimming: 0 bases; junction bases outside the gene matches: 6. Germline V gene sequence: CDR1 SNHLY, CDR2 FYNNEI. The TCR sequence derives from a woman aged 55-69 years with COVID-19, enrolled during active disease. The rearrangement uses TRBV2 and TRBJ1-5; 8 nucleotides agree with TRBD1. Sequencing was carried out using peripheral blood. The CDR3 nucleotides read TGTGCCAGCGCGAGGACAGGGAATAGCAATCAGCCCCAGCATTTT. Translation: CASARTGNSNQPQHF.